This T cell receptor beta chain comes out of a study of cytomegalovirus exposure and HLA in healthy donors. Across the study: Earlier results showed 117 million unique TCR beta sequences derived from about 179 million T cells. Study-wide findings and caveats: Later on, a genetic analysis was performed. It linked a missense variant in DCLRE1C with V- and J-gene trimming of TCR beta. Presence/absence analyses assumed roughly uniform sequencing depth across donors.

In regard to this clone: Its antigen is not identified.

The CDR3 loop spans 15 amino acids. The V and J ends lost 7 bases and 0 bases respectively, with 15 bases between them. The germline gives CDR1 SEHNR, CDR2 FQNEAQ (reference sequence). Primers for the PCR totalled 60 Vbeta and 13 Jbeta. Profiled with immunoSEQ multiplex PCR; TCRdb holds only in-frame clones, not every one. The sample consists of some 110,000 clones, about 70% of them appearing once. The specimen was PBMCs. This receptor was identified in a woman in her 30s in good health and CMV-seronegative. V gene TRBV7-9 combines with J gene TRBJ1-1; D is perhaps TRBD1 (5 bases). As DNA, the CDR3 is TGTGCCAGCACCCCCAGCGGGGGGATGAACACTGAAGCTTTCTTT. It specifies CASTPSGGMNTEAFF.